A selection of T cell receptor beta chains follows, all from one sample in a study of blood T cell repertoires in COVID-19. The repertoire was sequenced with immunoSEQ multiplex PCR; TCRdb's copy has only in-frame clones and lacks some. This table holds a few hundred thousand clones, about 89% found once. Sequencing was carried out using peripheral blood. These receptors were taken from a woman between 50 and 59 years old who had recovered from COVID-19. Each CDR3 is given with its conserved first and last residue. Fields, in order: V gene, J gene, D gene, clone size, CDR3 length, CDR3 DNA, CDR3 protein. D genes are given only for firm matches. The size field is filled for only some rows; it gives once, few, many or a size class.

>TRBV9|TRBJ2-3|NA|NA|13
TGTGCCAGCAGCCTCCCCGGGGCAGATACGCAGTATTTT
CASSLPGADTQYF
>TRBV20-1|TRBJ2-5|NA|NA|10
TGCAGTGCTAGATCGGAGACCCAGTACTTC
CSARSETQYF
>TRBV10-3|TRBJ2-5|NA|once|16
TGTGCCATCGGCCGATTTGGGGCAGAAACCCAAGAGACCCAGTACTTC
CAIGRFGAETQETQYF
>TRBV29-1|TRBJ2-3|TRBD2|NA|16
TGCAGCGTTGAAGGTGGTATAGGACTAGCGAGAGATACGCAGTATTTT
CSVEGGIGLARDTQYF
>TRBV4-1|TRBJ2-7|NA|NA|14
TGCGCCAGCAGCCAAGATGTGGGGACTCCGGGGCAGTACTTC
CASSQDVGTPGQYF
>TRBV18|TRBJ2-7|NA|NA|13
TGTGCCAGCTCACCCACAGGAAACTACGAGCAGTACTTC
CASSPTGNYEQYF
>TRBV3-1/TRBV3-2|TRBJ2-7|TRBD2|NA|14
TGTGCCAGCAGCCATGAAGCGGGAGCCTACGAGCAGTACTTC
CASSHEAGAYEQYF
>TRBV25-1|TRBJ2-3|TRBD1|NA|14
TGTGCCAGCAGAGGGACAGGGGGCACAGATACGCAGTATTTT
CASRGTGGTDTQYF
>TRBV24-1|TRBJ1-1|NA|NA|12
TGTGCCACCAGTGATCCGGGCACTGAAGCTTTCTTT
CATSDPGTEAFF
>TRBV6-4|TRBJ2-2|NA|NA|14
TGTGCCAGCCGTTTAGGACAGAACACCGGGGAGCTGTTTTTT
CASRLGQNTGELFF
>TRBV5-5|TRBJ2-3|NA|NA|13
TGTGCCAGCAGCATTGAGGGCACAGATACGCAGTATTTT
CASSIEGTDTQYF
>TRBV30|TRBJ1-1|NA|NA|12
TGTGCCTGGAGTGCGAGGGTGTCTGAAGCTTTCTTT
CAWSARVSEAFF
>TRBV6-5|TRBJ1-2|NA|NA|13
TGTGCCAGTCTCTCGAGGACTTCCTATGGCTACACCTTC
CASLSRTSYGYTF
>TRBV5-6|TRBJ2-7|NA|NA|14
TGTGCCAGCAGCTTGGCGGTTGGGGGCCTCTCCTGGGGCTTC
CASSLAVGGLSWGF
>TRBV27|TRBJ2-1|TRBD1|once|14
TGTGCCAGCCGTAGACAGGGACGGGACAATGAGCAGTTCTTC
CASRRQGRDNEQFF
>TRBV19|TRBJ2-5|NA|NA|14
TGTGCCAGTAGTCGAGGAGGCGTCCAAGAGACCCAGTACTTC
CASSRGGVQETQYF
>TRBV5-4|TRBJ1-2|NA|NA|13
TGTGCCAGCAGCTTGGTGGGGGAGGGAGGCTACACCTTC
CASSLVGEGGYTF
>TRBV6-5|TRBJ1-1|NA|NA|14
TGTGCCAGCAGTTACGGTAGCGGGAACACTGAAGCTTTCTTT
CASSYGSGNTEAFF
>TRBV21-1|TRBJ2-2|NA|NA|14
TGTGCCAGCAGGTCGGGACAGACAACCGGGGAGCTGTTTTTT
CASRSGQTTGELFF
>TRBV6-6|TRBJ2-6|NA|NA|17
TGTGCCAGCAGTCCTTTATCGCGGCTCTCTGGGGCCAACGTCCTGACTTTC
CASSPLSRLSGANVLTF
>TRBV19|TRBJ2-5|NA|once|15
TGTGCCAGTACGGCTATTGCGGGACCTCAAGAGACCCAGTACTTC
CASTAIAGPQETQYF
>TRBV20-1|TRBJ1-2|TRBD1|NA|16
TGCAGTGCTAGTGTGACCGGGACAGGGGGCATGGGAGGCTACACCTTC
CSASVTGTGGMGGYTF
>TRBV7-2|TRBJ1-2|TRBD1|NA|15
TGTGCCAGCAGCTTCAGACAGGGTTTGGACTATGGCTACACCTTC
CASSFRQGLDYGYTF
>TRBV19|TRBJ2-1|NA|NA|13
TGTGCCAGTAGTATAGAAATCGACAATGAGCAGTTCTTC
CASSIEIDNEQFF
>TRBV6-2/TRBV6-3|TRBJ2-5|TRBD2|NA|15
TGTGCCAGCAGTTCCCTCCGGGGGGTTCAAGAGACCCAGTACTTC
CASSSLRGVQETQYF
>TRBV28|TRBJ2-7|TRBD2|NA|15
TGTGCCAGCAGCCCCAAGACTAGCGGGACCTACGAGCAGTACTTC
CASSPKTSGTYEQYF
>TRBV4-1|TRBJ1-4|TRBD1|NA|16
TGCGCCAGCAGCCAAGCTCCCGGGACAGGGAGTGAAAAACTGTTTTTT
CASSQAPGTGSEKLFF
>TRBV11-3|TRBJ2-7|TRBD2|NA|15
TGTGCCAGCAGCTTAGGACTAGCGGGGAGGCACGAGCAGTACTTC
CASSLGLAGRHEQYF
>TRBV18|TRBJ1-3|NA|NA|15
TGTGCCAGCTCAAAACAGGGACCCTCTGGAAACACCATATATTTT
CASSKQGPSGNTIYF
>TRBV5-8|TRBJ2-3|TRBD1|NA|16
TGTGCCAGCAGCACAATGGGACAGGGGGGCTGGTTAACGCAGTATTTT
CASSTMGQGGWLTQYF
>TRBV19|TRBJ2-1|NA|NA|14
TGTGCCAGTGGGGCTCAGGGGTCCTACAATGAGCAGTTCTTC
CASGAQGSYNEQFF
>TRBV9|TRBJ1-1|NA|NA|14
TGTGCCAGCAAGACCCAAGACTCGAACACTGAAGCTTTCTTT
CASKTQDSNTEAFF
>TRBV4-1|TRBJ2-1|NA|NA|15
TGCGCCAGCAGCCAAGATTCAGGGTCTTGGAATGAGCAGTTCTTC
CASSQDSGSWNEQFF
>TRBV5-5|TRBJ2-1|NA|once|14
TGTGCCAGCAGCGGGGGACAAGGCTACAATGAGCAGTTCTTC
CASSGGQGYNEQFF
>TRBV6-5|TRBJ2-2|NA|NA|12
TGTGCCAGCCCCAGGGTCACCGGGGAGCTGTTTTTT
CASPRVTGELFF
>TRBV7-8|TRBJ2-1|NA|once|14
TGTGCCAGCAGCTCCCAGACTACCCCCAGTGAGCAGTTCTTC
CASSSQTTPSEQFF
>TRBV10-1|TRBJ2-7|TRBD1|many|17
TGCGCCAGCAGTGAGTTTCAGGGGGAGAAGGGCTCCTACGAGCAGTACTTC
CASSEFQGEKGSYEQYF
>TRBV2|TRBJ2-7|NA|few|15
TGTGCCAGCAGTGACGCCTGGCCTAGGAAACTTGAGCAGTACTTC
CASSDAWPRKLEQYF
>TRBV6-1|TRBJ2-3|TRBD2|NA|16
TGTGCCAGCAGTGAGCGGACTAGCGGGTGGACAGATACGCAGTATTTT
CASSERTSGWTDTQYF
>TRBV9|TRBJ2-1|TRBD1|NA|15
TGTGCCAGCAGCACCCGGGACAGGACCTACAATGAGCAGTTCTTC
CASSTRDRTYNEQFF
>TRBV5-1|TRBJ2-7|NA|NA|13
TGCGCCAGCAGCTTGTTCCCTATCTACGAGCAGTACTTC
CASSLFPIYEQYF
>TRBV3-1/TRBV3-2|TRBJ2-6|NA|NA|15
TGTGCCAGCAGCCAAAAACTAGCCGGGGCCAACGTCCTGACTTTC
CASSQKLAGANVLTF
>TRBV19|TRBJ2-2|TRBD2|NA|16
TGTGCCAGTAGGCCAACCGGGACTAGCGGTACCGGGGAGCTGTTTTTT
CASRPTGTSGTGELFF
>TRBV7-9|TRBJ2-7|NA|NA|14
TGTGCCAGCGGAGGGACAGCAAGCTCCTACGAGCAGTACTTC
CASGGTASSYEQYF
>TRBV7-6|TRBJ2-7|NA|NA|13
TGTGCCAGCAGCTTAGACACCTCCTACGAGCAGTACTTC
CASSLDTSYEQYF
>TRBV18|TRBJ1-1|TRBD1|NA|16
TGTGCCAGCTCACGACAGGGGGCATCACGGGACACTGAAGCTTTCTTT
CASSRQGASRDTEAFF
>TRBV5-1|TRBJ2-7|NA|NA|15
TGCGCCAGCACCCCCGCCCGGCGAGGGAGTAACGAGCAGTACTTC
CASTPARRGSNEQYF
>TRBV7-2|TRBJ2-3|TRBD2|NA|18
TGTGCCAGCAGCTTAGTCGCTAGCGGGACGGGGAGCACAGATACGCAGTATTTT
CASSLVASGTGSTDTQYF
>TRBV4-1|TRBJ2-5|NA|NA|15
TGCGCCAGCAGCCAAGGGGAAGGGGTTTGGGAGACCCAGTACTTC
CASSQGEGVWETQYF
>TRBV7-9|TRBJ2-7|TRBD1|NA|14
TGTGCCAGCAGCCGACCGGGACAGAGCTACGAGCAGTACTTC
CASSRPGQSYEQYF
>TRBV7-8|TRBJ2-1|TRBD1|NA|14
TGTGCCAGCAGCTTGCCGGGACAGCACAATGAGCAGTTCTTC
CASSLPGQHNEQFF
>TRBV11-2|TRBJ2-3|NA|NA|15
TGTGCCAGCACCAAAAACAGGGATAACACAGATACGCAGTATTTT
CASTKNRDNTDTQYF
>TRBV7-2|TRBJ2-1|TRBD2|once|15
TGTGCCAGCAGCCCACAGGGACTAGCGGGGAATGAGCAGTTCTTC
CASSPQGLAGNEQFF
>TRBV15|TRBJ1-2|NA|NA|12
TGTGCCACCAGCAGAGATAGCTATGGCTACACCTTC
CATSRDSYGYTF
>TRBV19|TRBJ2-1|NA|NA|15
TGTGCCAGTAGTACAAGAGGCCTTAAATACAATGAGCAGTTCTTC
CASSTRGLKYNEQFF